The T cell receptor beta chain described here comes from a study of blood T cell repertoires in COVID-19 (dated by TCRdb to about 2020). Turning to the overall study: Samples from collaborators originated in the United States, Italy and Spain and spanned both the acute and convalescent phases of COVID-19. Nearly every sample came with metadata listing a de-identified subject ID, COVID-19 status, age in years and sex. Samples came from the ongoing ImmuneRACE study (first 160 participants) plus 1,254 subjects from 6 global collaborators. Deeply sampled blood TCRbeta repertoires from subjects exposed to, actively infected with, or recovered from COVID-19 were included in the dataset. The material from the prospective study consisted of cDNA or gDNA derived from T cells, B-cell-depleted T cells, or PBMCs. HLA class I and class II types, where available, came from metadata supplied by the sample provider rather than from assay-based typing. A freely available public database, intended as a resource for researchers studying the immune response to SARS-CoV-2, is where the repertoires were released.

The collaborating institutions used their own protocols to collect whole blood in K2EDTA tubes. For TCRbeta analysis, collaborators shipped samples as frozen whole blood, isolated PBMCs, or DNA extracted from either of those sample types. Results the study describes overall, beyond this receptor: How much clinical and demographic metadata was included differed by source and by participant, and the metadata was provided uncurated.

TCRbeta CDR3 regions were amplified from genomic DNA using the immunoSEQ Assay, a bias-controlled multiplex PCR. Per the authors' processing: The number of nucleated cells in each sample was estimated from the amplification of reference gene primers within the assay. To quantify the absolute abundance of each unique TCRbeta CDR3 rearrangement, sequence reads were collapsed and filtered. For each sample, productive Simpson clonality was calculated as the square root of Simpson's diversity index across productive rearrangements. TCRdb holds this immuneACCESS table with in-frame rearrangements only. Some clones are missing; in checked studies, unresolved V genes explain under half, and the rest has no known cause. Clone size and V and J calls were adopted from that table, with D and trimming inferred from the DNA. Present in this sample are roughly 80,000 clones, more than 90% of which were seen just once. About 17% of the sample comes from the top ten.

From the cysteine through the phenylalanine, the CDR3 covers 17 amino acids. This entry keeps only the CDR3 DNA: 51 bases, framed from base 1. Trimming removed 3 bases from V and 3 bases from J, leaving 18 bases between the germline ends. CDR1 and CDR2, looked up from the germline V gene, are MDHEN and SYDVKM. Of note for this clone: Its antigen remains undetermined. No qualities accompany the bases; no much larger clone lies one base away.

The chain is encoded by TRBV28 joined to TRBJ1-3, with TRBD1 perhaps the D gene, on 5 matching bases. The receptor comes from an elderly woman with active or convalescent COVID-19. The sequencing sample was made of peripheral blood. For the CDR3, the sequence is CASSFLGGAPGGNTIYF. In nucleotides, the sequence is TGTGCCAGCAGTTTTCTCGGAGGGGCGCCGGGTGGAAACACCATATATTTT.